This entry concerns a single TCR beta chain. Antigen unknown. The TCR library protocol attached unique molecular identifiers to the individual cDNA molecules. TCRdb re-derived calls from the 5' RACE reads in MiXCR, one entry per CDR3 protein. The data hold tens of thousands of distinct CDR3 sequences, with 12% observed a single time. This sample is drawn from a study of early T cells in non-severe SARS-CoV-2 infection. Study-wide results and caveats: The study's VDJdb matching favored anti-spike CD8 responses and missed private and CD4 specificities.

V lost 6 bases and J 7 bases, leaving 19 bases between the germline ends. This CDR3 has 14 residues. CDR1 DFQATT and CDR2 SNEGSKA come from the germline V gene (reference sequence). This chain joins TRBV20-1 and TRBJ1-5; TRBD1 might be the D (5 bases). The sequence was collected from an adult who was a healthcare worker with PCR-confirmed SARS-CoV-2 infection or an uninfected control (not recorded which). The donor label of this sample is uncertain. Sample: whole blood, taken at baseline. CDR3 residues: CSAFRGGIDQPQHF. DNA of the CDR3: TGCAGTGCGTTCCGGGGGGGAATCGACCAGCCCCAGCATTTT.